This T cell receptor (beta chain) is from a study of radiotherapy plus CTLA-4 blockade in lung cancer. Germline V lookup: CDR1 MNHEY, CDR2 SVGAGI. The CDR3 sequence is 14 residues long. Trimming took 6 bases from V and 2 from J, leaving 13 bases between them. This table comes from immunoSEQ multiplex PCR, and its TCRdb copy is limited to in-frame clones, with some not included. The sample contains approximately 94,000 clones, around 80% of which appear only once. This chain uses TRBV6-5 with TRBJ1-1, with a possible D match to TRBD1 (5 bases). The clonotype originates from a human donor with non-small cell lung cancer that progressed on radiotherapy plus ipilimumab. The sequencing here drew on peripheral blood, taken from a patient treated with radiotherapy plus ipilimumab. DNA for the CDR3: TGTGCCAGCAGCCAGGCAGGGCCAAACACTGAAGCTTTCTTT. Encoded protein: CASSQAGPNTEAFF.